Below are 25 T cell receptor beta chains sequenced from a single sample in a study of early T cells in non-severe SARS-CoV-2 infection. TCRdb re-analysed the 5' RACE reads in MiXCR, keeping a single row per CDR3 protein. Among some 76,000 distinct CDR3 sequences listed, less than 20% were seen once. What was sequenced was whole blood. The receptors originated from an adult who was a healthcare worker with PCR-confirmed SARS-CoV-2 infection or an uninfected control (not recorded which).

The V gene is TRBV4-1, the J gene TRBJ2-3; 9 bases are a match to TRBD2. The V gene end was trimmed by 3 bases and the J gene end by 2 bases; junction bases not matched to a gene: 9. The CDR3 spans 17 residues. The germline CDR1 and CDR2 sequences are MGHRA and YSYEKL. The CDR3 DNA follows: TGCGCCAGCAGCCAGGGGATGCGGGGGGGAGTCACAGATACGCAGTATTTT. Translation: CASSQGMRGGVTDTQYF.

This chain uses TRBV5-5 with TRBJ2-2; D is possibly TRBD1 (6 bases). The V gene's germline CDR1 is SGHKS and CDR2 YYEKEE (reference sequence). The CDR3 runs to 13 residues. The germline V and J ends were trimmed by 4 bases and 8 bases, with 12 bases remaining between them. The CDR3 nucleotides read TGTGCCAGCAGCCTACAGGGATATGGGGAGCTGTTTTTT. Amino acids: CASSLQGYGELFF.

This clonotype was recorded many times. The V and J genes are TRBV19 and TRBJ2-1, with TRBD2 matching over 10 bases. Unmatched junction bases numbered 6, after V lost 4 bases and J lost 6 bases. CDR1 is LNHDA and CDR2 is SQIVND in the germline V gene (reference sequence). The CDR3 runs to 15 residues. The CDR3 sequence: CASSRAAGGLNEQFF. CDR3 in DNA: TGTGCCAGTAGTAGGGCAGCGGGAGGGCTCAATGAGCAGTTCTTC.

This clonotype was counted between two and nine times. CDR3 bases: TGTGCCAGCAGTTTAAGTACAGCCGGTCAAGAGACCCAGTACTTC. The encoded protein is CASSLSTAGQETQYF. This chain links TRBV28 with TRBJ2-5; no definite D call. Per the germline V gene, CDR1 is MDHEN and CDR2 is SYDVKM. V was shortened by 2 bases and J by 2 bases, with 12 bases between the two germline ends. This CDR3 has 15 amino acids.

This clonotype was seen repeatedly, ten times or more. The gene calls are TRBV12-3 or TRBV12-4 and TRBJ2-7; TRBD1 matches 8 bases. This CDR3 spans 15 amino acids. V lost 5 bases and J lost 5; bases outside the gene matches: 11. The CDR3 spells CASSGQGGGQNEQYF. For the CDR3, the DNA is TGTGCCAGCAGTGGACAGGGAGGTGGTCAGAACGAGCAGTACTTC.

In nucleotides, the CDR3 is TGTGCCAGTAGTCCGGGACTAGCGGATTTCACAGATACGCAGTATTTT. Amino acid sequence: CASSPGLADFTDTQYF. This chain links TRBV19 with TRBJ2-3; 11 nucleotides line up with TRBD2. Looked up from germline, CDR1 is LNHDA and CDR2 is SQIVND (reference sequence). Trimming at V came to 5 bases and at J to 2 bases, leaving 6 bases not matched to a gene. This CDR3 is built from 16 residues.

This clonotype was recorded many times. The chain is built from TRBV28 and TRBJ2-2; 9 nucleotides match TRBD1. Germline CDR1 MDHEN, CDR2 SYDVKM. This CDR3 has 16 amino acids. J gave up 2 bases and V 5 bases, and 6 bases lay outside the gene matches. The CDR3 DNA is TGTGCCAGCAGTCCTCCGGGACAGGGAAACACCGGGGAGCTGTTTTTT. As protein: CASSPPGQGNTGELFF.

This clonotype came up many times. J is TRBJ2-1 and V is TRBV20-1; 12 bases match TRBD2. Germline V gene lookup returns CDR1 DFQATT and CDR2 SNEGSKA (reference sequence). J gave up 9 bases and V 5 bases, and 11 bases lay outside the gene matches. This CDR3 spans 15 amino acids. The CDR3 coding sequence is TGCAGTGCTTGGACGACTAGCGGGAGTTTTGGTGAGCAGTTCTTC. Its protein product is CSAWTTSGSFGEQFF.

The chain employs TRBV28 and TRBJ2-7, with 11 bases fitting TRBD1. CDR1 is MDHEN, CDR2 SYDVKM, per germline. J lost 6 bases, V lost 10 bases, and 5 bases had no gene match. This CDR3 region has 12 residues. CDR3 amino acids: CATGQGAGEQYF. CDR3 sequence (DNA): TGTGCCACCGGACAGGGGGCAGGCGAGCAGTACTTC.

This clonotype was observed at least ten times. V and J are TRBV11-2 and TRBJ2-2, with 8 positions matching TRBD2. Germline V gene sequence: CDR1 SGHAT, CDR2 FQNNGV. Losses at the gene ends were 4 bases for V and 3 bases for J; bases not matched to a gene: 7. The CDR3 covers 16 residues. The CDR3 DNA reads as TGTGCCAGCAGCTCGCAAGGACTAGCCTACACCGGGGAGCTGTTTTTT. Translated: CASSSQGLAYTGELFF. The full variable domain, with the rest looked up from reference TRBV11-2 and TRBJ2-2, is EAGVAQSPRYKIIEKRQSVAFWCNPISGHATLYWYQQILGQGPKLLIQFQNNGVVDDSQLPKDRFSAERLKGVDSTLKIQPAKLEDSAVYLCASSSQGLAYTGELFFGEGSRLTVL.

This clonotype was seen many times. The chain has TRBV10-3 and TRBJ2-3, with D unclear. CDR3 length equals 14 residues. The V end was cut by 2 bases, the J end by 4 bases, with 10 bases between. The germline CDR1 and CDR2 sequences are ENHRY and SYGVKD. The CDR3 DNA reads TGTGCCATCAGTGAGGGGAAAGGGTCAGATACGCAGTATTTT. As protein: CAISEGKGSDTQYF.

The count of this clonotype is one. CDR3 sequence: CASSQPDKLGNTIYF. The CDR3 DNA follows: TGTGCCAGCAGCCAGCCGGACAAACTTGGAAACACCATATATTTT. The chain employs TRBV14 and TRBJ1-3; the D gene is possibly TRBD1 (5 bases). Between the trimmed V and J ends, which lost 3 bases and 3 bases, there was a span of 12 bases. CDR1 is SGHDN and CDR2 is FVKESK in the germline V gene. This CDR3 is built from 15 residues.

There are a few counts of this clonotype. The chain has TRBV29-1 and TRBJ2-7; 11 bases are a match to TRBD1. This CDR3 has 15 residues. In germline, CDR1 is SQVTM, CDR2 ANQGSEA. With V trimmed by 6 bases and J by 3 bases, 10 bases remained unmatched. Here the CDR3 reads CSVVGTGGPHYEQYF. The CDR3 DNA follows: TGCAGCGTGGTTGGGACAGGGGGTCCCCACTACGAGCAGTACTTC.

This clonotype was recorded many times. V gene TRBV29-1 combines with J gene TRBJ2-4, with TRBD2 matching 11 bases. Per the germline V gene, CDR1 is SQVTM and CDR2 is ANQGSEA. V shed 0 bases and J 15 bases; nucleotides not matched to a gene: 10. The CDR3 covers 14 residues. DNA of the CDR3: TGCAGCGTTGAAGATCGGACTAGCGGGCTCAGTCGGTACTTC. It yields the protein CSVEDRTSGLSRYF.

V is TRBV10-3 and J is TRBJ2-7, with D hard to call. V lost 6 bases, J lost 6 bases, and 12 bases lay in between. The germline V gene encodes CDR1 ENHRY and CDR2 SYGVKD. The CDR3 extends over 12 amino acids. Written as DNA, the CDR3 is TGTGCCATCAGCCCCGCTGAACGCGAGCAGTACTTC. As protein: CAISPAEREQYF.

In nucleotides, the CDR3 is TGTGCCAGCAGCTTGGGCCAGGGGTACTCCTACGAGCAGTACTTC. This sequence encodes CASSLGQGYSYEQYF. The chain is built from TRBV11-2 and TRBJ2-7; a possible D gene is TRBD1 (6 bases). The V end lost 3 bases, the J end lost 0 bases, and 12 bases lay between the germline ends. Germline values: CDR1 SGHAT, CDR2 FQNNGV. The CDR3 runs to 15 residues.

The CDR3 reads CASSYQQYNEQFF. CDR3 sequence (DNA): TGTGCCAGCAGTTACCAGCAGTACAATGAGCAGTTCTTC. This rearrangement joins TRBV6-2 or TRBV6-3 to TRBJ2-1; D remains unclear. V was clipped by 2 bases and J by 4 bases, with 6 bases between them. The germline V gene has CDR1 MNHEY and CDR2 SVGEGT. This CDR3 is 13 amino acids long.

Only a few counts were recorded for this clonotype. V gene TRBV6-6 combines with J gene TRBJ2-2; the D is unclear. V was shortened by 0 bases and J by 5 bases, with 13 bases between the two germline ends. Germline V gene sequence: CDR1 MNHNY, CDR2 SVGAGI (reference sequence). The CDR3 is 16 amino acids. The CDR3 loop is CASSYSTADPTGELFF. As DNA, the CDR3 is TGTGCCAGCAGTTACTCGACGGCGGACCCGACCGGGGAGCTGTTTTTT.

This clonotype showed up just a few times. DNA for the CDR3: TGTGCCAGCAGCCGGGGCGGGATGTGGGAGACCCAGTACTTC. Residues: CASSRGGMWETQYF. The chain combines TRBV7-3 with TRBJ2-5; TRBD2 is a possible D gene (6 bases). Germline V lookup: CDR1 SGHTA, CDR2 FQGTGA. Deletions cut 5 bases from V and 5 bases from J, with 15 bases between. This CDR3 spans 14 amino acids.

This clonotype was counted many times. The CDR3: CASRDVGQGASPLHF. CDR3 nucleotide sequence: TGCGCCAGCAGGGACGTAGGCCAGGGGGCCTCACCCCTCCACTTT. The chain uses TRBV5-1 and TRBJ1-6; 8 nucleotides match TRBD1. Unmatched junction bases numbered 11, after V lost 5 bases and J lost 10 bases. Germline V gives CDR1 SGHRS, CDR2 YFSETQ. The CDR3 has 15 amino acids.

The chain links TRBV5-1 to TRBJ1-2; D might be TRBD1 (5 bases). Germline lookup yields CDR1 SGHRS and CDR2 YFSETQ. This CDR3 comprises 17 residues. Trimming left V 4 bases short and J 5 bases short, with 24 bases between. In nucleotides, the CDR3 is TGCGCCAGCAGCCCACAAACAACAGGACGGTCCCCTTATGGCTACACCTTC. Amino acids: CASSPQTTGRSPYGYTF.

This clonotype came up a few times. The CDR3 loop reads CASSESLGVPYEQYF. DNA of the CDR3: TGTGCCAGCAGTGAAAGCCTGGGAGTCCCCTACGAGCAGTACTTC. The chain uses TRBV2 and TRBJ2-7, with D possibly being TRBD2 (5 bases). The V and J ends lost 2 bases and 2 bases respectively, with 13 bases between them. The CDR3 totals 15 residues. The germline V gene encodes CDR1 SNHLY and CDR2 FYNNEI.

V usage is TRBV28 and J usage is TRBJ2-1; D perhaps matches TRBD1 (5 bases). Germline V gives CDR1 MDHEN, CDR2 SYDVKM. CDR3 length equals 11 residues. Deletions cut 8 bases from V and 10 bases from J, with 12 bases between. The CDR3 protein is CASGPHREQFF. In DNA, the CDR3 is TGTGCCAGCGGGCCCCACAGGGAGCAGTTCTTC.

In this sample, this clonotype turned up many times. The chain links TRBV10-3 to TRBJ2-6; D possibly corresponds to TRBD1 (6 bases). Germline CDR1 and CDR2: ENHRY and SYGVKD. V was shortened by 0 bases and J by 0 bases, with 6 bases between the two germline ends. The CDR3 runs to 16 residues. The CDR3 nucleotides read TGTGCCATCAGTGAGTCACAGGGCTCTGGGGCCAACGTCCTGACTTTC. It codes for CAISESQGSGANVLTF.

This sequence joins TRBV28 and TRBJ2-3, with 7 nucleotides matching TRBD2. The CDR3 runs to 15 residues. Germline assignment: CDR1 MDHEN and CDR2 SYDVKM. V shed 5 bases, J shed 2 bases, and the junction held 7 bases outside the gene matches. For the CDR3, the DNA is TGTGCCAGCAGTCCAGCGGGGCGGGACACAGATACGCAGTATTTT. Protein product: CASSPAGRDTDTQYF.